This T cell receptor beta chain was obtained from a study of T cells in tuberculosis. The CDR3 runs 10 residues. Germline CDR1 and CDR2: SGHTS and YDEGEE. Deletions cut 4 bases from V and 9 bases from J, with 7 bases between. No alpha-beta pairing information exists for these sequences. Using immunoSEQ multiplex PCR, the repertoire was profiled, and TCRdb retains in-frame clones only, with some absent. The repertoire includes some 90,000 clones, approximately 90% of them detected once, and under 2.5% sits in the top ten. After thawing and overnight rest, PBMC were stained with GMM-loaded CD1B tetramer, viability dye and anti-CD3 for sorting. The CD1B tetramers carried C32 glucose monomycolate purified from Rhodococcus equi. Tetramer-negative cells, some 100,000 per donor, were also sorted.

The chain is built from TRBV5-8 and TRBJ1-1, with D hard to call. The source material was CD1b-GMM tetramer-negative cells sorted from PBMCs. The source is an adult woman with latent tuberculosis. The CDR3 loop reads CASSLRKAFF. The DNA of the CDR3 is TGTGCCAGCAGCCTTCGTAAAGCTTTCTTT.